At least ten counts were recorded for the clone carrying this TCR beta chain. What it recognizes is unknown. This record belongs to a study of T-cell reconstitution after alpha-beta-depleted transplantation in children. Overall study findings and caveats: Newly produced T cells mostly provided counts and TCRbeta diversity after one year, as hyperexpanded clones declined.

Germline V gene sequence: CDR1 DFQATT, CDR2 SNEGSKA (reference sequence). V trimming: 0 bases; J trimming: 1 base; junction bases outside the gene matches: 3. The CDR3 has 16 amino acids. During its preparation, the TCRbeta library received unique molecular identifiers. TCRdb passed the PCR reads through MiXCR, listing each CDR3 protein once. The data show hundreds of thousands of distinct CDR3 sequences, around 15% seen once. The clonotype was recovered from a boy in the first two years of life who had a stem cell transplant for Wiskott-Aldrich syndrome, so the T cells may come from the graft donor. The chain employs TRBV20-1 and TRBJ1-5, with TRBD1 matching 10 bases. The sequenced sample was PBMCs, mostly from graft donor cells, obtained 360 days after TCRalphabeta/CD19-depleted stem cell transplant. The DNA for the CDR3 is TGCAGTGCTAGAGAAAGGACAGGGGGGAGCAATCAGCCCCAGCATTTT. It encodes CSARERTGGSNQPQHF.